A single sample is the source of the 17 T cell receptor beta chains below, sequenced in a study of cytomegalovirus exposure and HLA in healthy donors. PCR amplification relied on 60 Vbeta primers (plus 13 Jbeta primers). The assay was immunoSEQ multiplex PCR, and TCRdb's table has in-frame clones only and misses some. The table has about 140,000 clones, about 80% seen once. Input material: PBMCs. Receptor source: a man between 25 and 39 years old in good health and CMV-seronegative.

The gene calls are TRBV19 and TRBJ1-2; 9 nucleotides line up with TRBD1. Germline assignment: CDR1 LNHDA and CDR2 SQIVND (reference sequence). CDR3 length equals 15 residues. J gave up 6 bases and V 4 bases, and 9 bases lay outside the gene matches. CDR3 sequence reads: CASSRVGTGPDGYTF. In DNA form, the CDR3 reads TGTGCCAGTAGTAGGGTCGGGACAGGGCCGGATGGCTACACCTTC.

The rearrangement joins TRBV28 to TRBJ1-2; D unclear. The CDR3 sequence is 11 residues long. Germline CDR1 is MDHEN and CDR2 is SYDVKM. V was shortened by 11 bases and J by 8 bases, with 15 bases between the two germline ends. Here the CDR3 DNA reads TGTGCCGCTGGTCTGCTGGGCGGCTACACCTTC. Protein sequence: CAAGLLGGYTF.

This sequence joins TRBV2 and TRBJ2-3; 8 bases line up with TRBD1. V shed 9 bases and J 3 bases; nucleotides not matched to a gene: 11. CDR1 is SNHLY, CDR2 FYNNEI, per germline. The CDR3 totals 15 residues. This CDR3 is CASSSIGQGTDTQYF. CDR3 nucleotides: TGTGCCAGTTCAAGTATAGGACAGGGAACAGATACGCAGTATTTT.

This clone rates as medium-sized. This CDR3 reads CASSDSGGYGYTF. CDR3 sequence (DNA): TGTGCCAGCAGTGACTCGGGGGGCTATGGCTACACCTTC. J is TRBJ1-2 and V is TRBV2, with D tentatively TRBD1 (5 bases). Looked up from germline, CDR1 is SNHLY and CDR2 is FYNNEI. The CDR3 spans 13 residues. V was shortened by 3 bases and J by 4 bases, with 9 bases between the two germline ends.

J is TRBJ2-1 and V is TRBV12-1; no DNA check was done on the table's D call, TRBD1. TRBV12-1 is given as a pseudogene. This CDR3 has 14 residues. CDR3: CASSPGQGRNEQFF. The CDR3, as DNA: TGTGCCAGCAGCCCGGGACAGGGTAGGAATGAGCAGTTCTTC.

The rearrangement uses TRBV5-8 and TRBJ2-7, with D perhaps TRBD1 (5 bases). This CDR3 comprises 12 residues. Looked up from germline, CDR1 is SGHTS and CDR2 is YDEGEE. V lost 7 bases and J lost 3, with 11 bases in between. Here the CDR3 DNA reads TGTGCCAGCGACCGACAGATCTACGAGCAGTACTTC. It is translated as CASDRQIYEQYF.

This clone was recorded once. The rearrangement links TRBV6-1 to TRBJ1-2; D ambiguous. The CDR3 spans 14 residues. Per germline, CDR1 MNHNS and CDR2 SASEGT. V was trimmed by 2 bases and J by 3 bases, leaving 10 bases between them. CDR3 amino acids: CASSEQVGDYGYTF. The CDR3 bases are TGTGCCAGCAGTGAACAGGTCGGTGACTATGGCTACACCTTC.

The genes are TRBV12-5 and TRBJ1-5, with D possibly TRBD1 on 6 matching bases. Deletions cut 2 bases from V and 5 bases from J, with 10 bases between. There are 14 residues in the CDR3. Germline CDR1 LGHNT, CDR2 FRNRAP. The DNA of the CDR3 is TGTGCTAGTGGTTTGAGCAGGGGACATCAGCCCCAGCATTTT. Translating it yields CASGLSRGHQPQHF. The whole variable domain, remainder taken from reference TRBV12-5 and TRBJ1-5, is DARVTQTPRHKVTEMGQEVTMRCQPILGHNTVFWYRQTMMQGLELLAYFRNRAPLDDSGMPKDRFSAEMPDATLATLKIQPSEPRDSAVYFCASGLSRGHQPQHFGDGTRLSIL.

The rearrangement joins TRBV5-1 to TRBJ2-5, with 12 bases aligning to TRBD2. The junction had 4 bases not matched to a gene; V was cut back by 0 bases and J by 4 bases. The CDR3 totals 16 residues. The germline gives CDR1 SGHRS, CDR2 YFSETQ. The CDR3 loop reads CASSLASGGDGETQYF. For the CDR3, the DNA is TGCGCCAGCAGCTTGGCTAGCGGGGGGGACGGAGAGACCCAGTACTTC.

The CDR3 region has the DNA TGTGCCAGCAAAAAAGGGGAAGGCCCCTATGGCTACACCTTC. Its protein is CASKKGEGPYGYTF. The chain is built from TRBV28 and TRBJ1-2; D possibly corresponds to TRBD1 (5 bases). Trimming pared 7 bases from V and 4 bases from J, leaving 16 bases between. CDR3 length equals 14 residues. The germline V gene has CDR1 MDHEN and CDR2 SYDVKM.

V gene TRBV6-1 combines with J gene TRBJ1-5; 8 bases map to TRBD1. V shed 4 bases, J shed 2 bases, and the junction held 7 bases outside the gene matches. Germline CDR1 is MNHNS and CDR2 is SASEGT. The CDR3 has 16 residues. CDR3 bases: TGTGCCAGCAGTGCCACAGGGGGGTTTGGCAATCAGCCCCAGCATTTT. Translated, it gives CASSATGGFGNQPQHF.

This chain connects TRBV18 to TRBJ1-3, with D possibly matching TRBD1 (6 bases). This CDR3 region has 16 residues. Germline V gene sequence: CDR1 KGHSH, CDR2 LQKENI. V gave up 2 bases and J gave up 4 bases, with 15 bases separating them. This CDR3 reads CASSPIASGEGNTIYF. In DNA, the CDR3 is TGTGCCAGCTCACCAATAGCCTCAGGGGAAGGAAACACCATATATTTT.

The chain recombines TRBV5-1 with TRBJ1-6; the match to TRBD1 covers 7 bases. Germline-derived CDR1 and CDR2 are SGHRS and YFSETQ. This CDR3 contains 16 residues. V was clipped by 4 bases and J by 10 bases; unmatched bases: 14. The CDR3 is CASSDSPHRGISPLHF. CDR3 nucleotides: TGCGCCAGCAGCGACTCCCCACACAGGGGTATCTCACCCCTCCACTTT.

The CDR3 nucleotides read TGTGCCAGCAGTTACCTGTCTAGCGGTACCTACGAGCAGTACTTC. Translation: CASSYLSSGTYEQYF. The J gene is TRBJ2-7, the V gene TRBV6-5; TRBD2 agrees at 7 bases. The CDR3 sequence is 15 residues long. J lost 2 bases, V lost 2 bases, and 6 bases had no gene match. Germline assignment: CDR1 MNHEY and CDR2 SVGAGI.

The chain couples TRBV7-2 to TRBJ2-7; 9 positions agree with TRBD2. Trimming at V came to 1 base and at J to 6 bases, leaving 7 bases not matched to a gene. The V gene's germline CDR1 is SGHTA and CDR2 FQGNSA. This CDR3 is built from 15 residues. The DNA for the CDR3 is TGTGCCAGCAGCTTAGAAGGGAGGACTAGCGTCGAGCAGTACTTC. This codes for CASSLEGRTSVEQYF.

The rearrangement uses TRBV5-1 and TRBJ2-6; TRBD1 matches at 7 bases. CDR3 length: 15 amino acids. Germline-derived CDR1 and CDR2 are SGHRS and YFSETQ. Trimming at V came to 7 bases and at J to 0 bases, leaving 4 bases not matched to a gene. Written as DNA, the CDR3 is TGCGCCAGCCGAACAGGGGCCTCTGGGGCCAACGTCCTGACTTTC. Translated: CASRTGASGANVLTF.

This chain connects TRBV28 to TRBJ2-7; 10 bases agree with TRBD1. This CDR3 has 14 residues. Germline CDR1 and CDR2: MDHEN and SYDVKM. The V and J ends lost 5 bases and 1 base, in that order; junction bases with no gene match: 2. Written as DNA, the CDR3 is TGTGCCAGCAGTGGGACAGGGGCGTCCTACGAGCAGTACTTC. It codes for CASSGTGASYEQYF.